This is a list of T cell receptor beta chains from one sample in a study of T cell repertoires in cytomegalovirus infection. Their specific antigens are unknown. Each CDR3 protein gets one entry after TCRdb re-called the reads with MiXCR. The table lists some 800,000 distinct CDR3 sequences, approximately 32% of them singletons, with under 15% in the top ten. The sample in question was cultured CD8+ T cells from PBMCs, obtained from culture after CMV antigen stimulation. The receptors were sampled from a human donor in good health (CMV status not recorded). Some clones in this sample may be carry-over from other donors' samples. CDR3s include the opening cysteine and the closing phenylalanine or tryptophan. Each record gives: J gene, clone size, V gene, D gene, CDR3 protein, CDR3 DNA. The D gene is left open where the match is weak. Expanded clones are given a class, and other clones once, few, many or no size at all.

TRBJ2-1 | many | TRBV5-6 | TRBD2 | CASSLESGGLYNEQFF | TGTGCCAGCAGCTTGGAGTCGGGGGGGTTATACAATGAGCAGTTCTTC
TRBJ2-3 | many | TRBV7-2 | . | CASSFPSQDARSTDTQYF | TGTGCCAGCAGTTTCCCCTCCCAGGACGCCAGAAGCACAGATACGCAGTATTTT
TRBJ2-1 | . | TRBV6-6 | TRBD1 | CASSLGTGDEQFF | TGTGCCAGCAGTCTTGGGACAGGGGATGAGCAGTTCTTC
TRBJ2-2 | . | TRBV29-1 | . | CSVGTRGGGELFF | TGCAGCGTAGGGACCAGGGGAGGCGGGGAGCTGTTTTTT
TRBJ2-1 | many | TRBV7-7 | TRBD2 | CASSLERSGGSYNEQFF | TGTGCTAGCAGCTTAGAGCGTAGCGGGGGATCCTACAATGAGCAGTTCTTC
TRBJ1-2 | . | TRBV29-1 | . | CSVAGSQSPYGYTF | TGCAGCGTAGCCGGGTCTCAAAGCCCCTATGGCTACACCTTC
TRBJ1-5 | . | TRBV24-1 | . | CATSDTTSNQPQHF | TGTGCCACCAGTGATACGACAAGCAATCAGCCCCAGCATTTT
TRBJ2-1 | few | TRBV2 | TRBD2 | CASNPGLAGAYNEQFF | TGTGCCAGCAACCCGGGACTAGCGGGGGCCTACAATGAGCAGTTCTTC
TRBJ1-5 | . | TRBV27 | . | CASSLSQLHQPQHF | TGTGCCAGCAGTCTATCCCAGTTACATCAGCCCCAGCATTTT
TRBJ2-1 | . | TRBV5-4 | . | CASSFPFGSGEQFF | TGTGCCAGCAGCTTCCCCTTCGGTAGTGGGGAGCAGTTCTTC
TRBJ2-2 | . | TRBV7-2 | . | CASSSTQASNTGELFF | TGTGCCAGCAGCTCAACTCAGGCCTCGAACACCGGGGAGCTGTTTTTT
TRBJ2-1 | . | TRBV4-3 | TRBD1 | CASSQTGTGGYEQFF | TGCGCCAGCAGCCAAACAGGAACAGGGGGCTATGAGCAGTTCTTC
TRBJ1-4 | . | TRBV19 | . | CASRETFEKLFF | TGTGCCAGCCGGGAAACATTTGAAAAACTGTTTTTT
TRBJ2-7 | many | TRBV7-6 | . | CASSGHVEGYSSYEQYF | TGTGCCAGCAGCGGACATGTAGAGGGTTACAGCTCCTACGAGCAGTACTTC
TRBJ1-2 | few | TRBV19 | . | CASRARGASYGYTF | TGTGCCAGCCGTGCGCGGGGGGCCAGCTATGGCTACACCTTC
TRBJ1-1 | few | TRBV4-3 | . | CASSQGPQGNTEAFF | TGCGCCAGCAGCCAAGGACCGCAGGGGAACACTGAAGCTTTCTTT